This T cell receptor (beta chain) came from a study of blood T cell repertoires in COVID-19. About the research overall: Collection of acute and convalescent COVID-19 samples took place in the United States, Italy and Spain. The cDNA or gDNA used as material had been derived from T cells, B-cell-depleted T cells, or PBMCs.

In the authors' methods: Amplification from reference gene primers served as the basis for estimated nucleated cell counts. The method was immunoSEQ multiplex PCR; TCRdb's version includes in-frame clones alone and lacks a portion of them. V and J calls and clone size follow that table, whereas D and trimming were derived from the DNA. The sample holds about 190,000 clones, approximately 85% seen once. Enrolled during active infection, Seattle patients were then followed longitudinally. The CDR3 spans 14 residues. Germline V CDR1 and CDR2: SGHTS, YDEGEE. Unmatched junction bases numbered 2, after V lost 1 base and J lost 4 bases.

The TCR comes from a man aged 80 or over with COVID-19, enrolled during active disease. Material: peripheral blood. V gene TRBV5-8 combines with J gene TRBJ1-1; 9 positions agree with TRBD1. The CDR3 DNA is TGTGCCAGCAGCTTGACAGGGGGCCGCACTGAAGCTTTCTTT. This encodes CASSLTGGRTEAFF.